Included here is one T cell receptor (beta chain) sequence, with context. TCRdb's table, derived via immunoSEQ multiplex PCR, lists solely in-frame clones and lacks some. The data hold 250,000 or so clones, with roughly nine tenths observed a single time. This entry belongs to a study of blood T cell repertoires in COVID-19. On the study more broadly: Some COVID-19 samples were acute and others convalescent; all came from the United States, Italy and Spain. Sources were T cells, B-cell-depleted T cells, or PBMCs; the material itself was cDNA or gDNA.

V trimming: 8 bases; J trimming: 6 bases; junction bases outside the gene matches: 1. The CDR3 runs to 12 residues. Germline V gene data show CDR1 as MGHDK and CDR2 as SYGVNS. The clonotype was recovered from a middle-aged woman who had recovered from COVID-19. Sequencing was done on a sample of peripheral blood. The chain joins TRBV25-1 to TRBJ1-6; 7 positions agree with TRBD1. CDR3 nucleotide sequence: TGTGCCAGCCAGGGGGGTAATTCACCCCTCCACTTT. Protein: CASQGGNSPLHF.